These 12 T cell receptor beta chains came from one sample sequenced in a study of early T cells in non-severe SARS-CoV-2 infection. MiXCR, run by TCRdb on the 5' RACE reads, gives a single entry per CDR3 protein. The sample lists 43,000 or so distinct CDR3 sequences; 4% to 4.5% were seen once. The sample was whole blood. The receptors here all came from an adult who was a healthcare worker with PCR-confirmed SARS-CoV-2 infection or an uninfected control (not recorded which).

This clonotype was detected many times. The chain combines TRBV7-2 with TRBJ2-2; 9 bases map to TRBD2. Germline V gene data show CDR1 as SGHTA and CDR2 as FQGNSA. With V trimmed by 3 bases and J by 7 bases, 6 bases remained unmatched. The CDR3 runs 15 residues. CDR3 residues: CASSLLSGSVGELFF. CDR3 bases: TGTGCCAGCAGCTTGCTTAGCGGGAGTGTCGGGGAGCTGTTTTTT.

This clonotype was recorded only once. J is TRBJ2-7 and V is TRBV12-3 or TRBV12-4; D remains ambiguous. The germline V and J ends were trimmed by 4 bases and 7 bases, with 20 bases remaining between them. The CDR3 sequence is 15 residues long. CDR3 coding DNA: TGTGCCAGCAGTTCCAACCCCATCGATCCCCTGGAGCAGTACTTC. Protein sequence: CASSSNPIDPLEQYF.

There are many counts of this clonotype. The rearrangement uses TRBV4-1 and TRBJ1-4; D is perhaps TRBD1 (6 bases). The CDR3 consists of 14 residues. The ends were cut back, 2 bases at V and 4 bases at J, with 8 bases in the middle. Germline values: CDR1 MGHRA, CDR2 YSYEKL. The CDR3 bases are TGCGCCAGCAGCCAAAGACAGGTTAATGAAAAACTGTTTTTT. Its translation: CASSQRQVNEKLFF.

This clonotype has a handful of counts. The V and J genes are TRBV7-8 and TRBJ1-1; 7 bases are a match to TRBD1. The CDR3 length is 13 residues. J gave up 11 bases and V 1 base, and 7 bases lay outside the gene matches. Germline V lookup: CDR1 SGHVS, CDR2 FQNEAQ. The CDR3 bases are TGTGCCAGCAGCTTAGGTGACAGGGCTGGTGCTTTCTTT. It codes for CASSLGDRAGAFF.

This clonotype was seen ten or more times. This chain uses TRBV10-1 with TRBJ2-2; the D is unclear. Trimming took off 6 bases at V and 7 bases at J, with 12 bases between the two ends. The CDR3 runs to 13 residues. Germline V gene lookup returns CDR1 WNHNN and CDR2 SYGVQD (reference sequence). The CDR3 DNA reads TGCGCCAGCAGACCAAGCCACGTCGGGGAGCTGTTTTTT. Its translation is CASRPSHVGELFF.

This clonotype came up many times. CDR3 in DNA: TGTGCCAGCTCACCCTGGGGTCTCTACGAGCAGTACTTC. This codes for CASSPWGLYEQYF. The rearrangement links TRBV18 to TRBJ2-7; D not certain. The CDR3 length is 13 residues. Germline assignment: CDR1 KGHSH and CDR2 LQKENI. V lost 3 bases and J 3 bases, leaving 9 bases between the germline ends.

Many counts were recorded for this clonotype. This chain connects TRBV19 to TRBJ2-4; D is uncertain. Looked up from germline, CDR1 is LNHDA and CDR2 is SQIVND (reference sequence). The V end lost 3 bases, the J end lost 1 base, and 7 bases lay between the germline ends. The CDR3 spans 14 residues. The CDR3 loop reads CASSIPQAKNIQYF. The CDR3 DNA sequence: TGTGCCAGTAGTATCCCGCAGGCCAAAAACATTCAGTACTTC.

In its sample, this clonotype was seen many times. CDR3 loop: CASSDPGTAYNEQFF. CDR3 nucleotides: TGTGCCAGCAGCGATCCCGGGACTGCCTACAATGAGCAGTTCTTC. The V gene is TRBV11-2, the J gene TRBJ2-1; a possible D gene is TRBD2 (6 bases). V gave up 5 bases and J gave up 2 bases, with 13 bases separating them. The germline V gene has CDR1 SGHAT and CDR2 FQNNGV. This CDR3 spans 15 amino acids.

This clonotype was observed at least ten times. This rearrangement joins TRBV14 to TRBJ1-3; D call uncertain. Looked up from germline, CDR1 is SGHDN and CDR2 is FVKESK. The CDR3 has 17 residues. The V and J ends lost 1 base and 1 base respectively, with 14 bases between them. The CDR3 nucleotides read TGTGCCAGCAGCCAAGGAGGGCGCGGGGTTTCTGGAAACACCATATATTTT. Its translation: CASSQGGRGVSGNTIYF. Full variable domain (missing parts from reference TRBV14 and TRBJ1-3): EAGVTQFPSHSVIEKGQTVTLRCDPISGHDNLYWYRRVMGKEIKFLLHFVKESKQDESGMPNNRFLAERTGGTYSTLKVQPAELEDSGVYFCASSQGGRGVSGNTIYFGEGSWLTVV.

The CDR3 DNA reads as TGTGCCTGGAGTGCCGGGGGCCCCCACAATGAGCAGTTCTTC. This sequence encodes CAWSAGGPHNEQFF. The genes are TRBV30 and TRBJ2-1; the D gene could be TRBD1 or TRBD2 (6 bases each). Per germline, CDR1 GTSNPN and CDR2 SVGIG (reference sequence). Trimming left V 1 base short and J 5 bases short, with 12 bases between. The CDR3 extends over 14 amino acids. The complete variable domain, with remaining parts taken from reference TRBV30 and TRBJ2-1, reads SQTIHQWPATLVQPVGSPLSLECTVEGTSNPNLYWYRQAAGRGLQLLFYSVGIGQISSEVPQNLSASRPQDRQFILSSKKLLLSDSGFYLCAWSAGGPHNEQFFGPGTRLTVL.

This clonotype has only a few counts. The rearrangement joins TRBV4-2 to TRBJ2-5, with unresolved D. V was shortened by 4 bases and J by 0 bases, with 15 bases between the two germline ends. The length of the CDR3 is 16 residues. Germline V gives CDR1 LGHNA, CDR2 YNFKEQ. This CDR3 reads CASSPHGQAHQETQYF. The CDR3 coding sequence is TGTGCCAGCAGCCCTCATGGGCAGGCGCACCAAGAGACCCAGTACTTC.

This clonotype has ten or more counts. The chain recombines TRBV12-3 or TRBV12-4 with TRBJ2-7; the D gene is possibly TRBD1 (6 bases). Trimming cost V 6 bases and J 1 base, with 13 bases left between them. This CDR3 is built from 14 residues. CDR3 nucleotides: TGTGCCAGCAGATTTGCGCAGGGGTCCTACGAGCAGTACTTC. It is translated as CASRFAQGSYEQYF.